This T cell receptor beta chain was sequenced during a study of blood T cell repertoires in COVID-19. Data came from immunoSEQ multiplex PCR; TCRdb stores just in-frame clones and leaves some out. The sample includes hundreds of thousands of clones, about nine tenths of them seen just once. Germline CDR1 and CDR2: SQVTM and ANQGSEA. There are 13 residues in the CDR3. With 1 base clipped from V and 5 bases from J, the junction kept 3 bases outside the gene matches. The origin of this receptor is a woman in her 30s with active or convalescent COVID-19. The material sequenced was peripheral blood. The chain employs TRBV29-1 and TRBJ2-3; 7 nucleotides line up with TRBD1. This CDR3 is CSVEGNRGDTQYF. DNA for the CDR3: TGCAGCGTTGAAGGGAACAGGGGAGATACGCAGTATTTT.